These T cell receptor beta chains were read from a single sample in a study of T cell responses to AZD1222 COVID-19 vaccine. Measured with immunoSEQ multiplex PCR; TCRdb has only the in-frame clones, and not every one. The data show 150,000 to 200,000 clones, more than 80% seen once. Sequencing was performed on peripheral blood, taken on day 0 of AZD1222 vaccination. These receptors were collected from an adult in good health. Each CDR3 is given with its conserved first and last residue. Each record gives: V gene, D gene, clone size, J gene, CDR3 protein, CDR3 DNA. A D gene is named only where the DNA matches it firmly. Where a row states a size, it is once, few, many or the class of an expanded clone; other rows omit it.

V gene: TRBV27; D gene: .; clone size: .; J gene: TRBJ1-2; CDR3 protein: CASSLNPWQGYGYTF; CDR3 DNA: TGTGCCAGCAGTTTAAACCCCTGGCAGGGCTATGGCTACACCTTC
V gene: TRBV6-5; D gene: TRBD1; clone size: .; J gene: TRBJ1-5; CDR3 protein: CASRPGTADNQPQHF; CDR3 DNA: TGTGCCAGCAGGCCGGGGACAGCGGACAATCAGCCCCAGCATTTT
V gene: TRBV4-2; D gene: TRBD1; clone size: .; J gene: TRBJ1-4; CDR3 protein: CASSHLLGTANEKLFF; CDR3 DNA: TGTGCCAGCAGCCACCTCCTGGGGACAGCTAATGAAAAACTGTTTTTT
V gene: TRBV4-1; D gene: .; clone size: .; J gene: TRBJ2-3; CDR3 protein: CASSQDRGTSSTDTQYF; CDR3 DNA: TGCGCCAGCAGCCAAGATCGGGGGACTTCTAGCACAGATACGCAGTATTTT
V gene: TRBV11-2; D gene: .; clone size: .; J gene: TRBJ2-3; CDR3 protein: CASSLDFRADTQYF; CDR3 DNA: TGTGCCAGCAGCTTAGACTTCAGGGCAGATACGCAGTATTTT
V gene: TRBV28; D gene: .; clone size: .; J gene: TRBJ2-1; CDR3 protein: CASKRRNSYNEQFF; CDR3 DNA: TGTGCCAGCAAGCGGAGGAACTCCTACAATGAGCAGTTCTTC
V gene: TRBV6-5; D gene: .; clone size: .; J gene: TRBJ1-1; CDR3 protein: CASSYQENTEAFF; CDR3 DNA: TGTGCCAGCAGTTATCAGGAAAACACTGAAGCTTTCTTT
V gene: TRBV3-1/TRBV3-2; D gene: TRBD1; clone size: .; J gene: TRBJ1-5; CDR3 protein: CASSQGQGAIQPQHF; CDR3 DNA: TGTGCCAGCAGCCAAGGACAGGGGGCTATTCAGCCCCAGCATTTT
V gene: TRBV19; D gene: TRBD1; clone size: .; J gene: TRBJ2-3; CDR3 protein: CASSQGGTDTQYF; CDR3 DNA: TGTGCCAGTAGTCAGGGGGGCACAGATACGCAGTATTTT
V gene: TRBV9; D gene: .; clone size: once; J gene: TRBJ2-5; CDR3 protein: CASSPGALSQETQYF; CDR3 DNA: TGTGCCAGCAGCCCTGGAGCACTCAGCCAAGAGACCCAGTACTTC
V gene: TRBV10-3; D gene: TRBD2; clone size: .; J gene: TRBJ2-7; CDR3 protein: CAISESSSGRSYEQYF; CDR3 DNA: TGTGCCATCAGTGAGTCGTCTAGCGGACGCTCCTACGAGCAGTACTTC
V gene: TRBV2; D gene: .; clone size: .; J gene: TRBJ2-3; CDR3 protein: CASSGSDTDTQYF; CDR3 DNA: TGTGCCAGCAGTGGGTCCGACACAGATACGCAGTATTTT
V gene: TRBV5-4; D gene: .; clone size: .; J gene: TRBJ1-2; CDR3 protein: CASSLGDGVYTF; CDR3 DNA: TGTGCCAGCAGCTTGGGTGACGGGGTCTACACCTTC
V gene: TRBV19; D gene: TRBD1; clone size: .; J gene: TRBJ1-5; CDR3 protein: CASSINRGEWQPQHF; CDR3 DNA: TGTGCCAGTAGTATTAACAGGGGGGAATGGCAGCCCCAGCATTTT
V gene: TRBV7-9; D gene: .; clone size: .; J gene: TRBJ1-5; CDR3 protein: CASSFSRGAGQPQHF; CDR3 DNA: TGTGCCAGCAGCTTTAGTCGGGGGGCTGGGCAGCCCCAGCATTTT
V gene: TRBV9; D gene: TRBD1; clone size: .; J gene: TRBJ1-4; CDR3 protein: CASSVTGVSEKLFF; CDR3 DNA: TGTGCCAGCAGCGTTACAGGGGTGTCGGAAAAACTGTTTTTT
V gene: TRBV12-3/TRBV12-4; D gene: .; clone size: .; J gene: TRBJ2-2; CDR3 protein: CAILRTNTGELFF; CDR3 DNA: TGTGCCATCCTCAGGACGAACACCGGGGAGCTGTTTTTT